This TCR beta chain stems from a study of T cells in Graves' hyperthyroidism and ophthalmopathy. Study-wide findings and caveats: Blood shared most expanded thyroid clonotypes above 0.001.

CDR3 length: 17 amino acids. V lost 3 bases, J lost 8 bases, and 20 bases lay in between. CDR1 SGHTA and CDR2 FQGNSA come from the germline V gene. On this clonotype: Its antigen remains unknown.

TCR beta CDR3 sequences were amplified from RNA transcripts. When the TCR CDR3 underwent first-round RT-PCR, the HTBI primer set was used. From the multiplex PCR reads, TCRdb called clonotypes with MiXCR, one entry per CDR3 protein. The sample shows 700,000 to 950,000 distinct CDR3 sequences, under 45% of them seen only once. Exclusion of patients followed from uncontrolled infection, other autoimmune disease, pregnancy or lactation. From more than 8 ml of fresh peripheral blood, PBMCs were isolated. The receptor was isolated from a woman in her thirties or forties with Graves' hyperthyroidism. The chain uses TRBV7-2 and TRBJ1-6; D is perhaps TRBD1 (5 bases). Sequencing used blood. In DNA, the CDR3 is TGTGCCAGCAGCTTGGAGTTGGGGCGCAGGAGGTATTCACCCCTCCACTTT. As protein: CASSLELGRRRYSPLHF.